The rows below give T cell receptor beta chains drawn from one sample of a study of blood T cell repertoires in COVID-19. TCRdb keeps only in-frame clones here, not all; method: immunoSEQ multiplex PCR. The sample has 280,000 or so clones, around 88% seen once; the top ten hold about 5.5%. The sequencing sample was made of PBMCs or T cells enriched from blood (not recorded which). These receptors were obtained from a woman between 35 and 50 years old who had recovered from COVID-19. CDR3s include the opening cysteine and the closing phenylalanine or tryptophan. A D gene is named only where the DNA matches it firmly. Clone sizes are given selectively: once, few, many, or a class where the clone is expanded.

d_gene,len,v_gene,abundance,j_gene,CDR3nt,CDR3aa
TRBD1,15,TRBV10-2,NA,TRBJ2-7,TGCGCCACCCGTCCGGGACAGGGCAGCTCCTACGAGCAGTACTTC,CATRPGQGSSYEQYF
TRBD1,21,TRBV24-1,once,TRBJ2-6,TGTGCCACCAGTGACGCTACTCTAGGACAGGCACCAAGCTCTGGGGCCAACGTCCTGACTTTC,CATSDATLGQAPSSGANVLTF
NA,16,TRBV6-2/TRBV6-3,NA,TRBJ2-4,TGTGCCAGCAGTGACTTACAGGGAGTAGCCAAAAACATTCAGTACTTC,CASSDLQGVAKNIQYF
TRBD1,17,TRBV4-1,NA,TRBJ1-1,TGCGCCAGCAGCCAATGGGGTGCCGGGACAGTTAACACTGAAGCTTTCTTT,CASSQWGAGTVNTEAFF
TRBD2,14,TRBV27,NA,TRBJ2-1,TGTGCCAGCAGTAGAGGGAGGGACTTAGATGAGCAGTTCTTC,CASSRGRDLDEQFF
NA,13,TRBV19,NA,TRBJ2-6,TGTGCCAGTAGTCCTCGGAGGACCAACGTCCTGACTTTC,CASSPRRTNVLTF
NA,16,TRBV4-2,NA,TRBJ2-5,TGTGCCAGCAGCCAAGAAGAGGGACAAAAGGGGGAGACCCAGTACTTC,CASSQEEGQKGETQYF
NA,13,TRBV12-3/TRBV12-4,once,TRBJ1-4,TGTGCCAGCAGTTGGACAGCCGGGGAAAAACTGTTTTTT,CASSWTAGEKLFF
NA,14,TRBV30,NA,TRBJ2-2,TGTGCCTGGATTCGCAGGGGAGACACCGGGGAGCTGTTTTTT,CAWIRRGDTGELFF
NA,14,TRBV18,NA,TRBJ2-1,TGTGCCAGCTCACCACAGGACTGGAACAATGAGCAGTTCTTC,CASSPQDWNNEQFF
TRBD2,16,TRBV4-3,NA,TRBJ2-5,TGCGCCAGCAGCCAAGGACTAGCGGGAGGGCAAGAGACCCAGTACTTC,CASSQGLAGGQETQYF
TRBD2,14,TRBV7-3,NA,TRBJ2-1,TGTGCCAGCAGCTCTGGACTAGTATGGGATGAGCAGTTCTTC,CASSSGLVWDEQFF
TRBD2,16,TRBV3-1/TRBV3-2,once,TRBJ2-3,TGTGCCAGCAGCCACAGCCCGGCGGGGGGCACAGATACGCAGTATTTT,CASSHSPAGGTDTQYF
TRBD2,17,TRBV6-4,NA,TRBJ2-3,TGTGCCAGCAGTGACTCTCGGACTAGCGGGAGTTTGGATACGCAGTATTTT,CASSDSRTSGSLDTQYF
NA,15,TRBV6-1,NA,TRBJ2-5,TGTGCCAGCAGTGAAGTAGACACCGTACAAGAGACCCAGTACTTC,CASSEVDTVQETQYF
TRBD1,15,TRBV28,NA,TRBJ1-1,TGTGCCAGCACTCAGGGACAGGCGAGTAACACTGAAGCTTTCTTT,CASTQGQASNTEAFF
TRBD2,15,TRBV5-1,NA,TRBJ2-3,TGCGCCAGCAGGGCGGGGGATCCTAGCACAGATACGCAGTATTTT,CASRAGDPSTDTQYF
NA,16,TRBV7-2,NA,TRBJ1-2,TGTGCCAGCAGCTTAATAAGTCCGGGGGGCGTTTATGGCTACACCTTC,CASSLISPGGVYGYTF
TRBD2,14,TRBV19,few,TRBJ2-7,TGTGCCAGTAGTCCGGGACTAGGTTCTTACGAGCAGTACTTC,CASSPGLGSYEQYF
TRBD1,15,TRBV28,few,TRBJ1-5,TGTGCCAGCAGTTATAGGACACAGGGGAATCAGCCCCAGCATTTT,CASSYRTQGNQPQHF
NA,12,TRBV11-3,NA,TRBJ2-1,TGTGCCAGCAAAAACATTACCAATGAGCAGTTCTTC,CASKNITNEQFF
NA,12,TRBV29-1,NA,TRBJ2-7,TGCAGCGTTGATGCAGGTCCCTACGAGCAGTACTTC,CSVDAGPYEQYF
NA,17,TRBV9,NA,TRBJ2-7,TGTGCCAGCAGCGTAAGGGCCTTGGGGGCCTTTCCCTACGAGCAGTACTTC,CASSVRALGAFPYEQYF
NA,13,TRBV30,NA,TRBJ2-5,TGTGCCTGGATCACGTCAGGGGCGGAGACCCAGTACTTC,CAWITSGAETQYF
TRBD1,17,TRBV25-1,few,TRBJ2-5,TGTGCCAGCAGTGAATCCCAGGGACAGAGAGGGTGGGAGACCCAGTACTTC,CASSESQGQRGWETQYF
NA,13,TRBV5-1,NA,TRBJ1-2,TGCGCCAGCAGCTTGGCCGCGGTGGAGGGCTACACCTTC,CASSLAAVEGYTF
NA,13,TRBV29-1,NA,TRBJ2-3,TGCAGCGTTGATTCGGGGAAAGCAGATACGCAGTATTTT,CSVDSGKADTQYF
TRBD1,13,TRBV5-1,NA,TRBJ2-7,TGCGCCAGCAGCTTGGCAGGGGGTATGGAGCAGTACTTC,CASSLAGGMEQYF
NA,15,TRBV6-6,NA,TRBJ1-5,TGTGCCAGCAGTTACGACGACAGACACAATCAGCCCCAGCATTTT,CASSYDDRHNQPQHF
TRBD1,15,TRBV5-1,NA,TRBJ1-2,TGCGCCAGCAGCTTGGGACAGGGGGCTTTCTATGGCTACACCTTC,CASSLGQGAFYGYTF
TRBD2,16,TRBV7-9,NA,TRBJ2-2,TGTGCCAGCAGCCCGGCGGGCGGGAGTTACACCGGGGAGCTGTTTTTT,CASSPAGGSYTGELFF
NA,15,TRBV11-2,NA,TRBJ2-3,TGTGCCAGCAGCCACCGGGACACCTTCACAGATACGCAGTATTTT,CASSHRDTFTDTQYF
TRBD2,15,TRBV5-4,NA,TRBJ2-7,TGTGCCAGCAGCTCCCTAGCGGGAGTTGTAAACGAGCAGTACTTC,CASSSLAGVVNEQYF
NA,15,TRBV6-5,NA,TRBJ2-7,TGTGCCAGCAGTTACGGGGGGACAGCGGGCCACGAGCAGTACTTC,CASSYGGTAGHEQYF
TRBD2,18,TRBV7-9,NA,TRBJ2-1,TGTGCCAGCAGCTTAAGGCCCTTACAAGCGGGAGGGTACAATGAGCAGTTCTTC,CASSLRPLQAGGYNEQFF
TRBD1,14,TRBV7-9,NA,TRBJ1-1,TGTGCCAGCAGCTCACGGACAGGGGGCACTGAAGCTTTCTTT,CASSSRTGGTEAFF
NA,15,TRBV5-4,NA,TRBJ2-6,TGTGCCAGCAGCTTAGGGGGTGCTGGGGCCAACGTCCTGACTTTC,CASSLGGAGANVLTF
TRBD2,16,TRBV27,NA,TRBJ2-1,TGTGCCAGCAGGCCCGGGACTAGCGGGACCTACAATGAGCAGTTCTTC,CASRPGTSGTYNEQFF
NA,17,TRBV14,few,TRBJ1-2,TGTGCCAGCAGCCACCTGAGTGACAACGGGGGATCTCGTGGCTACACCTTC,CASSHLSDNGGSRGYTF
NA,14,TRBV2,NA,TRBJ2-7,TGTGCCAGCAGCCTCGAACTCGTCTCCTACGAGCAGTACTTC,CASSLELVSYEQYF
NA,14,TRBV15,NA,TRBJ2-1,TGTGCCACCAGCAGAGATTTAGAGGCGGGAAGGCAGTTCTTC,CATSRDLEAGRQFF
TRBD1,15,TRBV6-5,NA,TRBJ1-5,TGTGCCAGCAGTTACTCACAGGGGGTAAATCAGCCCCAGCATTTT,CASSYSQGVNQPQHF
NA,16,TRBV5-1,NA,TRBJ2-1,TGCGCCAGCAGCTGGGCGGGCGGGACGGACTACAGGGAGCAGTTCTTC,CASSWAGGTDYREQFF
NA,15,TRBV7-7,NA,TRBJ2-7,TGTGCTAGCAGCTTAAGTTCCGCAGGGGTCGGCGAGCAGTACTTC,CASSLSSAGVGEQYF
NA,14,TRBV30,NA,TRBJ2-1,TGTGCCTGGAGTGTACCAGGATCGTCTTCTGAGCAGTTCTTC,CAWSVPGSSSEQFF
TRBD1,15,TRBV6-5,NA,TRBJ1-2,TGTGCCAGCAGTCCCTGGACAGGGACGAACTATGGCTACACCTTC,CASSPWTGTNYGYTF
NA,13,TRBV5-1,NA,TRBJ2-3,TGCGCCAGCAGCTTGCCCCCAGTAGATACGCAGTATTTT,CASSLPPVDTQYF